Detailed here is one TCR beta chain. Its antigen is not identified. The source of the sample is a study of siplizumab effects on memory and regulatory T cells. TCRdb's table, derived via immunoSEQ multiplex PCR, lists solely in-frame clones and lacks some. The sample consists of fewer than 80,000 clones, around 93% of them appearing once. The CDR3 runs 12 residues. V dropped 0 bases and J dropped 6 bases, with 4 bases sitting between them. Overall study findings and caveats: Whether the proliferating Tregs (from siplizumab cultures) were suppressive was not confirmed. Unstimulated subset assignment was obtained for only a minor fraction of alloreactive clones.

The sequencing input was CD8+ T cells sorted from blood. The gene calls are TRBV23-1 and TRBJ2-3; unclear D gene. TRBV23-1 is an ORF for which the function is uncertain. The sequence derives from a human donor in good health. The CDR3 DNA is TGCGCCAGCAGTCAATCGGCCGATACGCAGTATTTT. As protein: CASSQSADTQYF.